The present TCR beta chain was sequenced within a study of OX40 agonist ivuxolimab in advanced cancers. The CDR3 extends over 19 amino acids. The V gene lost 6 bases and the J gene lost 2 bases, with 23 bases spanning the gap. In germline, CDR1 is MNHEY, CDR2 SMNVEV (reference sequence). A remark on this clone: What it binds is not known.

Study results and limitations: The investigators did not determine what antigen specificity the expanded peripheral T cells had.

This table comes from immunoSEQ multiplex PCR, and its TCRdb copy is limited to in-frame clones, with some not included. The sample has over 50,000 clones, around 82% seen once; the top ten hold roughly 0.47%. The chain uses TRBV27 and TRBJ2-6; weak D call: TRBD2 (6 bases). This TCR derives from an adult with an advanced solid tumor such as melanoma, head and neck, liver or kidney cancer. The sequences come from CD4+ or CD8+ T cells sorted from blood, collected in a trial of the OX40 agonist ivuxolimab. CDR3 sequence: CASSLRGVQEGTGANVLTF. For the CDR3, the DNA is TGTGCCAGCAGCTTAAGGGGAGTCCAGGAGGGAACTGGGGCCAACGTCCTGACTTTC.